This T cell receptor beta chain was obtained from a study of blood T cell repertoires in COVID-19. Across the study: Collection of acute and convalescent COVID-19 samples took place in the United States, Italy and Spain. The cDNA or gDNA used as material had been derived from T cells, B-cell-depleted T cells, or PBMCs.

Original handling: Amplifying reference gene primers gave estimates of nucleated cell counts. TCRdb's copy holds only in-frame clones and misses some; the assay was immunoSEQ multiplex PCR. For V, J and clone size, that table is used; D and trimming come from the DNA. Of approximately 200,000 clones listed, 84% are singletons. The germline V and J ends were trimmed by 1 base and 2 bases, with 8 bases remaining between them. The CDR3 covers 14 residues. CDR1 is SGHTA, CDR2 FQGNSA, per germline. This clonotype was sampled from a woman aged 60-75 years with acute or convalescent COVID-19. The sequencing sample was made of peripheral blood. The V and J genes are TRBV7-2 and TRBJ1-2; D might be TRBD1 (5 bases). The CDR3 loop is CASSLDPGNYGYTF. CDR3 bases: TGTGCCAGCAGCTTAGATCCAGGGAACTATGGCTACACCTTC.